A single sample gave rise to the 25 T cell receptor beta chains below, sequenced in a study of T cell responses to AZD1222 COVID-19 vaccine. Libraries were prepared by immunoSEQ multiplex PCR; TCRdb keeps only in-frame clonotypes and omits some of them. The table records about 160,000 clones, around nine tenths of them present only once. The material was peripheral blood, obtained on day 0 of AZD1222 vaccination. The receptors stem from an adult in good health.

The chain recombines TRBV4-1 with TRBJ1-6, with unresolved D. CDR1 and CDR2 from the germline V gene are MGHRA and YSYEKL. The CDR3 covers 14 residues. Trimming cost V 1 base and J 10 bases, with 11 bases left between them. The CDR3 DNA reads as TGCGCCAGCAGCCAAGGCCAAGAGGTGTCACCCCTCCACTTT. Its protein is CASSQGQEVSPLHF.

The chain joins TRBV7-3 to TRBJ1-1; D remains ambiguous. V lost 1 base and J 4 bases, leaving 16 bases between the germline ends. The CDR3 contains 16 residues. In germline, CDR1 is SGHTA, CDR2 FQGTGA. The CDR3 sequence: CASSLRVEGRGTEAFF. In nucleotides, the CDR3 is TGTGCCAGCAGCTTAAGAGTGGAGGGCCGGGGCACTGAAGCTTTCTTT. Looking up the rest from reference TRBV7-3 and TRBJ1-1 gives the full variable domain: GAGVSQTPSNKVTEKGKYVELRCDPISGHTALYWYRQSLGQGPEFLIYFQGTGAADDSGLPNDRFFAVRPEGSVSTLKIQRTERGDSAVYLCASSLRVEGRGTEAFFGQGTRLTVV.

The V call is TRBV2, the J call TRBJ1-1, with 10 bases lining up with TRBD1. Germline CDR1 is SNHLY and CDR2 is FYNNEI. This CDR3 is 15 amino acids long. Trimming took 7 bases from V and 5 from J; bases not matched to a gene: 10. This CDR3 reads CASKLLTGGITEAFF. CDR3 coding DNA: TGTGCCAGCAAGCTACTGACAGGGGGCATAACTGAAGCTTTCTTT. Drawing the rest from reference TRBV2 and TRBJ1-1, the complete variable domain is EPEVTQTPSHQVTQMGQEVILRCVPISNHLYFYWYRQILGQKVEFLVSFYNNEISEKSEIFDDQFSVERPDGSNFTLKIRSTKLEDSAMYFCASKLLTGGITEAFFGQGTRLTVV.

This clone was detected a few times. The chain couples TRBV7-8 to TRBJ2-7, with TRBD1 identical over 9 bases. Germline lookup yields CDR1 SGHVS and CDR2 FQNEAQ. The CDR3 spans 14 residues. V lost 5 bases and J lost 4; bases outside the gene matches: 6. The CDR3 region has the DNA TGTGCCAGCAGCGGGACAGGGCGCGGGTACGAGCAGTACTTC. Protein product: CASSGTGRGYEQYF.

The chain employs TRBV6-6 and TRBJ1-5; 7 nucleotides match TRBD1. CDR3 length equals 15 residues. Germline V gene sequence: CDR1 MNHNY, CDR2 SVGAGI (reference sequence). Trimming removed 8 bases from V and 4 bases from J; junction bases left unmatched: 11. CDR3 nucleotide sequence: TGTGCCAGCTCCCAGGGGGGTGGTAGGAATCAGCCCCAGCATTTT. Protein sequence: CASSQGGGRNQPQHF.

This clone came up once. V gene TRBV7-2 combines with J gene TRBJ2-2, with D perhaps matching TRBD2 (5 bases). Looked up from germline, CDR1 is SGHTA and CDR2 is FQGNSA. The CDR3 has 15 residues. V shed 5 bases and J shed 1 base, with 11 bases lying between them. For the CDR3, the DNA is TGTGCCAGCAGCCGGAGGCAGCTGAACACCGGGGAGCTGTTTTTT. Protein sequence: CASSRRQLNTGELFF.

V and J are TRBV5-4 and TRBJ1-1, with 8 bases identical to TRBD1. The ends lost 0 bases at V and 2 bases at J; junction bases unmatched: 3. The CDR3 loop spans 15 amino acids. CDR1 is SGHNT and CDR2 is YYREEE in the germline V gene (reference sequence). Here the CDR3 reads CASSLGQGHNTEAFF. Here the CDR3 DNA reads TGTGCCAGCAGCTTGGGACAGGGGCATAACACTGAAGCTTTCTTT.

The chain employs TRBV4-1 and TRBJ2-5; possible D gene TRBD2, 5 bases. The germline V gene encodes CDR1 MGHRA and CDR2 YSYEKL. V was shortened by 0 bases and J by 5 bases, with 16 bases between the two germline ends. The CDR3 spans 16 residues. The CDR3, as DNA: TGCGCCAGCAGCCAAGACTGGCCAAGACTAAGTGAGACCCAGTACTTC. Its translation: CASSQDWPRLSETQYF.

This chain links TRBV28 with TRBJ2-6; unclear D gene. This CDR3 contains 16 residues. With 4 bases removed from V and 0 bases from J, the gap between germline ends came to 10 bases. Germline V gives CDR1 MDHEN, CDR2 SYDVKM. The CDR3 loop is CASSSFSGSGANVLTF. Written as DNA, the CDR3 is TGTGCCAGCAGTTCGTTTTCAGGCTCTGGGGCCAACGTCCTGACTTTC.

The chain joins TRBV28 to TRBJ1-2, with 10 bases lining up with TRBD1. Germline V gene sequence: CDR1 MDHEN, CDR2 SYDVKM. The V gene end was trimmed by 6 bases and the J gene end by 4 bases; junction bases not matched to a gene: 8. The CDR3 is 15 residues long. The CDR3 DNA reads TGTGCCAGCAGGGGGGGGACAGGGGCCTCCTATGGCTACACCTTC. This translates into CASRGGTGASYGYTF.

The rearrangement uses TRBV4-2 and TRBJ2-5; the D gene could be TRBD1 or TRBD2 (6 bases each). This CDR3 contains 13 residues. Germline V gene sequence: CDR1 LGHNA, CDR2 YNFKEQ. The V end lost 1 base, the J end lost 5 bases, and 8 bases lay between the germline ends. The CDR3 reads CASSQGRGETQYF. The CDR3, as DNA: TGTGCCAGCAGCCAAGGGAGGGGGGAGACCCAGTACTTC.

The chain is built from TRBV6-6 and TRBJ1-2, with a possible D match to TRBD1 (5 bases). Germline CDR1 reads MNHNY; CDR2 reads SVGAGI (reference sequence). The CDR3 runs to 14 residues. The V and J ends lost 0 bases and 4 bases respectively, with 9 bases between them. In nucleotides, the CDR3 is TGTGCCAGCAGTTACTCGACAGATCGCTATGGCTACACCTTC. This encodes CASSYSTDRYGYTF.

The chain recombines TRBV9 with TRBJ1-6; 8 bases match TRBD1. This CDR3 is built from 17 residues. CDR1 and CDR2 (germline): SGDLS, YYNGEE. J gave up 9 bases and V 3 bases, and 14 bases lay outside the gene matches. The CDR3 loop is CASSAWGGGTGGSPLHF. The CDR3, as DNA: TGTGCCAGCAGCGCCTGGGGCGGCGGTACAGGGGGTTCACCCCTCCACTTT.

The rearrangement joins TRBV2 to TRBJ1-3; no definite D call. Germline CDR1 SNHLY, CDR2 FYNNEI. CDR3 length equals 16 residues. V lost 6 bases and J lost 0, with 15 bases in between. The CDR3 region has the DNA TGTGCCAGCAGACTATATAGGGTCGTCTCTGGAAACACCATATATTTT. As protein: CASRLYRVVSGNTIYF.

The chain couples TRBV27 to TRBJ2-7; 10 bases are shared with TRBD2. This CDR3 contains 15 residues. J lost 2 bases, V lost 4 bases, and 5 bases had no gene match. The germline CDR1 and CDR2 sequences are MNHEY and SMNVEV (reference sequence). The CDR3 DNA sequence: TGTGCCAGCAGTTCCGCGGGACTAGCGACCTACGAGCAGTACTTC. Residues: CASSSAGLATYEQYF.

The chain employs TRBV20-1 and TRBJ2-1; TRBD2 matches at 7 bases. This CDR3 region has 15 residues. With V trimmed by 3 bases and J by 9 bases, 14 bases remained unmatched. Germline CDR1 DFQATT, CDR2 SNEGSKA (reference sequence). The CDR3, as DNA: TGCAGTGCTAGTCCTGCCGGACTAGTAATGGCTGAGCAGTTCTTC. Its translation: CSASPAGLVMAEQFF.

The V call is TRBV28, the J call TRBJ1-6, with 10 nucleotides matching TRBD1. V trimming: 5 bases; J trimming: 6 bases; junction bases outside the gene matches: 4. The CDR3 spans 15 residues. Germline V gives CDR1 MDHEN, CDR2 SYDVKM. The CDR3 region is CASSSRQGANSPLHF. In DNA form, the CDR3 reads TGTGCCAGCAGTAGCAGACAGGGGGCTAATTCACCCCTCCACTTT.

This chain joins TRBV4-1 and TRBJ1-2, with 8 nucleotides matching TRBD1. The CDR3 is made up of 14 amino acids. The germline gives CDR1 MGHRA, CDR2 YSYEKL. The V and J ends lost 2 bases and 8 bases, in that order; junction bases with no gene match: 7. The CDR3, as DNA: TGCGCCAGCAGCCAATCGGACAGGGCGAGGGGCTACACCTTC. Its translation: CASSQSDRARGYTF.

This rearrangement joins TRBV5-4 to TRBJ2-5, with D perhaps given as TRBD1 or TRBD2 (6 bases each). This CDR3 comprises 15 residues. Germline CDR1 and CDR2: SGHNT and YYREEE (reference sequence). Trimming took off 0 bases at V and 2 bases at J, with 11 bases between the two ends. The chain's CDR3 is CASSLDQGRQETQYF. CDR3 coding DNA: TGTGCCAGCAGCTTGGATCAGGGGAGGCAAGAGACCCAGTACTTC.

This clone was counted once. The chain links TRBV4-2 to TRBJ2-2; TRBD2 matches 10 bases. V was pared by 0 bases and J by 7 bases, with 8 bases of the junction left unmatched. There are 17 residues in the CDR3. The V gene's germline CDR1 is LGHNA and CDR2 YNFKEQ. The CDR3 nucleotides are TGTGCCAGCAGCCAAGAGAGCGGGGGGGCCTTTGACGGGGAGCTGTTTTTT. Protein product: CASSQESGGAFDGELFF.

The genes are TRBV10-3 and TRBJ1-1; no firm D call. With 11 bases removed from V and 4 bases from J, the gap between germline ends came to 14 bases. Germline V gives CDR1 ENHRY, CDR2 SYGVKD. This CDR3 is built from 12 residues. The CDR3 loop reads CASNPGSTEAFF. CDR3 DNA: TGTGCCTCGAACCCGGGTAGCACTGAAGCTTTCTTT.

The V gene is TRBV7-8, the J gene TRBJ1-6; D is unresolved. From germline, CDR1 is SGHVS and CDR2 FQNEAQ. This CDR3 region has 14 residues. Deletions cut 2 bases from V and 7 bases from J, with 9 bases between. Here the CDR3 DNA reads TGTGCCAGCAGCTTATCCCCATTCAATTCACCCCTCCACTTT. This codes for CASSLSPFNSPLHF. Full variable domain (rest looked up from reference TRBV7-8 and TRBJ1-6): GAGVSQSPRYKVAKRGQDVALRCDPISGHVSLFWYQQALGQGPEFLTYFQNEAQLDKSGLPSDRFFAERPEGSVSTLKIQRTQQEDSAVYLCASSLSPFNSPLHFGNGTRLTVT.

The V and J genes are TRBV27 and TRBJ1-1; possibly TRBD1 for D (5 bases). Germline CDR1 reads MNHEY; CDR2 reads SMNVEV (reference sequence). There are 14 residues in the CDR3. V was pared by 2 bases and J by 4 bases, with 11 bases between. CDR3 coding DNA: TGTGCCAGCAGTTTAAATGGGGGATCCACTGAAGCTTTCTTT. It encodes CASSLNGGSTEAFF.

This chain connects TRBV6-4 to TRBJ2-1; no clear D gene. With 2 bases removed from V and 10 bases from J, the gap between germline ends came to 12 bases. The CDR3 is made up of 13 amino acids. Germline-derived CDR1 and CDR2 are MRHNA and SNTAGT. CDR3 amino acids: CASSDSDRSEQFF. The CDR3 DNA reads as TGTGCCAGCAGTGACAGTGACCGTTCAGAGCAGTTCTTC.

The chain couples TRBV11-3 to TRBJ1-1; D perhaps matches TRBD1 (5 bases). Germline assignment: CDR1 SGHNT and CDR2 YENEEA. The CDR3 extends over 16 amino acids. The V gene lost 5 bases and the J gene lost 0 bases, with 16 bases spanning the gap. CDR3 coding DNA: TGTGCCAGCAGCCTCGGGGCAGGAGCTATGAACACTGAAGCTTTCTTT. It codes for CASSLGAGAMNTEAFF.